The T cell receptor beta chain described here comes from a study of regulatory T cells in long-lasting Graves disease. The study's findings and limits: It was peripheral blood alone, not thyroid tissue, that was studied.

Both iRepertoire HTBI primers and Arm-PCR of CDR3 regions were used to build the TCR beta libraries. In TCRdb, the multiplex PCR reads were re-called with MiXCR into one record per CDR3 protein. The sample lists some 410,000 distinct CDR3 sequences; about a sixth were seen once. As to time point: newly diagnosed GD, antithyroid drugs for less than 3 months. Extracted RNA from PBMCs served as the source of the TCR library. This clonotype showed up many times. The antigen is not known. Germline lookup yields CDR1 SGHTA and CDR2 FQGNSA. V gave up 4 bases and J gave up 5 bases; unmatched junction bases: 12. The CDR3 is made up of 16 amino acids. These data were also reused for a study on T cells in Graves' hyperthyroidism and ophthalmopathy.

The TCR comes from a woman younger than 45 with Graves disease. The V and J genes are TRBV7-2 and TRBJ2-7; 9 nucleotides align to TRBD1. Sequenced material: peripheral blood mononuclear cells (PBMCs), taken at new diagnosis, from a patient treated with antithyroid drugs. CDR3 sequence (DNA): TGTGCCAGCAGCTCCGAAGTGGACAGGGGAGCCCACGAGCAGTACTTC. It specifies CASSSEVDRGAHEQYF.